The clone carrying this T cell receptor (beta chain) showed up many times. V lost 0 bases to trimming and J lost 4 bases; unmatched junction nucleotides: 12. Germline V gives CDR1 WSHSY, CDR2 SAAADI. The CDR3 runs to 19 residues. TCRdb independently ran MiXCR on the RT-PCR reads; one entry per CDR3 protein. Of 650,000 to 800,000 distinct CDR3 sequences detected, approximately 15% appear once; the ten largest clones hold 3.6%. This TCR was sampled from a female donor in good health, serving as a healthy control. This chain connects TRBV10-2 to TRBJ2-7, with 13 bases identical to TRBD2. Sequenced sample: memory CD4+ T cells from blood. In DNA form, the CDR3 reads TGCGCCAGCAGTGAGTCGGGACGCGGACTAGCGGGAGCGTTATACGAGCAGTACTTC. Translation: CASSESGRGLAGALYEQYF.